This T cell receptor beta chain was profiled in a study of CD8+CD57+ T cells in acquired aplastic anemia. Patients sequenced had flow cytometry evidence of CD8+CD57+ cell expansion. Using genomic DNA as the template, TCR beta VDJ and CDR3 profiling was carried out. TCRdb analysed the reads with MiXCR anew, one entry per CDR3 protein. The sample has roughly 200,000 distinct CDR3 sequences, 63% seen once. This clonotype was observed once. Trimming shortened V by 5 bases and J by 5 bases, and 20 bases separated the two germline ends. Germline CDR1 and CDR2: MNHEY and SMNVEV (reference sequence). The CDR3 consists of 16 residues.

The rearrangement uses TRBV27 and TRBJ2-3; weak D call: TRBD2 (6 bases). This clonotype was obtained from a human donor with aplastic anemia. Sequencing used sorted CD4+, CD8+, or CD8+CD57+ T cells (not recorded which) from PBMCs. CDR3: CASSLERSKRVDTQYF. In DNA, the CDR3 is TGTGCCAGCAGTCTCGAGCGCTCTAAGCGGGTAGATACGCAGTATTTT.